The 18 T cell receptor beta chains given below trace back to one sample, sequenced in a study of T cell changes during pregnancy in multiple sclerosis. TCRdb's copy holds only in-frame clones and misses some; the assay was immunoSEQ multiplex PCR. The table shows fewer than 150,000 clones, with approximately 96% occurring only once. The source was peripheral blood, collected after pregnancy. The receptors here all came from a female donor with multiple sclerosis, enrolled in a pregnancy study.

The CDR3 coding sequence is TGTGCCAGCTCACCACAAGGACAGTACTATGGCTACACCTTC. Protein sequence: CASSPQGQYYGYTF. The gene calls are TRBV18 and TRBJ1-2, with a weak D call TRBD1 (6 bases). This CDR3 has 14 residues. Per germline, CDR1 KGHSH and CDR2 LQKENI. Trimming pared 1 base from V and 3 bases from J, leaving 9 bases between.

This clone has a single count. The V call is TRBV6-6, the J call TRBJ2-5; D not certain. Between the trimmed V and J ends, which lost 2 bases and 5 bases, there was a span of 12 bases. The germline gives CDR1 MNHNY, CDR2 SVGAGI (reference sequence). This CDR3 has 14 residues. DNA of the CDR3: TGTGCCAGCAGTTACACCGGCAGGTCGGAGACCCAGTACTTC. Protein product: CASSYTGRSETQYF.

This clone was detected only once. The V gene is TRBV7-9, the J gene TRBJ1-4; 7 bases align to TRBD1. Unmatched junction bases numbered 5, after V lost 4 bases and J lost 0 bases. Germline V gene data show CDR1 as SEHNR and CDR2 as FQNEAQ (reference sequence). This CDR3 has 16 residues. The CDR3 coding sequence is TGTGCCAGCAGCTCGACAGGGACTGCAACTAATGAAAAACTGTTTTTT. Protein sequence: CASSSTGTATNEKLFF.

CDR3 amino acids: CASSELDRVHTDTQYF. The DNA of the CDR3 is TGTGCCAGCAGTGAATTGGACAGGGTGCACACAGATACGCAGTATTTT. The chain couples TRBV27 to TRBJ2-3, with 8 positions matching TRBD1. The junction had 9 bases not matched to a gene; V was cut back by 5 bases and J by 2 bases. This CDR3 has 16 amino acids. The germline CDR1 and CDR2 sequences are MNHEY and SMNVEV (reference sequence).

The CDR3 sequence: CASSLAEGAPSTDTQYF. CDR3 in DNA: TGTGCCAGCAGTTTAGCGGAGGGGGCCCCTAGCACAGATACGCAGTATTTT. This rearrangement joins TRBV27 to TRBJ2-3, with D maybe TRBD1 (7 bases). The CDR3 has 17 residues. V shed 2 bases and J shed 0 bases, with 15 bases lying between them. The germline CDR1 and CDR2 sequences are MNHEY and SMNVEV (reference sequence).

CDR3 coding DNA: TGTGCCAGCAGTAATACAGGGGGCCCGAGAGGGGAGCTGTTTTTT. The encoded protein is CASSNTGGPRGELFF. V is TRBV28 and J is TRBJ2-2, with TRBD1 matching 9 bases. The ends lost 5 bases at V and 8 bases at J; junction bases unmatched: 9. CDR1 is MDHEN, CDR2 SYDVKM, per germline. The CDR3 runs 15 residues.

This clone was observed a single time. The gene calls are TRBV18 and TRBJ1-2; 8 nucleotides align to TRBD1. The germline gives CDR1 KGHSH, CDR2 LQKENI. This CDR3 is 19 amino acids long. With V trimmed by 3 bases and J by 7 bases, 22 bases remained unmatched. This CDR3 is CASSPLLGTGSSSIVGYTF. CDR3 bases: TGTGCCAGCTCACCCCTACTCGGGACAGGATCGAGTAGTATAGTTGGCTACACCTTC. The whole variable domain, filled in from reference TRBV18 and TRBJ1-2, reads NAGVMQNPRHLVRRRGQEARLRCSPMKGHSHVYWYRQLPEEGLKFMVYLQKENIIDESGMPKERFSAEFPKEGPSILRIQQVVRGDSAAYFCASSPLLGTGSSSIVGYTFGSGTRLTVV.

The chain has TRBV28 and TRBJ2-6; D is possibly TRBD1 (5 bases). Deletions cut 4 bases from V and 2 bases from J, with 15 bases between. This CDR3 has 17 residues. CDR1 is MDHEN and CDR2 is SYDVKM in the germline V gene. The CDR3 DNA sequence: TGTGCCAGCAGTTCCTCCATATTAGGGGCTGGGGCCAACGTCCTGACTTTC. Amino acid sequence: CASSSSILGAGANVLTF.

The genes are TRBV9 and TRBJ2-1; tentatively, D is TRBD2 (7 bases). Trimming cost V 4 bases and J 2 bases, with 16 bases left between them. Per germline, CDR1 SGDLS and CDR2 YYNGEE. This CDR3 has 16 amino acids. The CDR3 loop is CASSPSGGLTYNEQFF. CDR3 sequence (DNA): TGTGCCAGCAGCCCGTCCGGGGGGCTTACCTACAATGAGCAGTTCTTC.

V is TRBV27 and J is TRBJ2-7; perhaps TRBD2 as D (5 bases). Germline V lookup: CDR1 MNHEY, CDR2 SMNVEV (reference sequence). The CDR3 covers 13 residues. Trimming took 0 bases from V and 6 from J, leaving 9 bases between them. CDR3 amino acids: CASSLSIEGEQYF. The CDR3, as DNA: TGTGCCAGCAGTTTATCGATTGAGGGCGAGCAGTACTTC.

In nucleotides, the CDR3 is TGTGCCAGCAGCCAAGGGGGTTCGGGGGCTGGGGCCAACGTCCTGACTTTC. Amino acids: CASSQGGSGAGANVLTF. The chain uses TRBV4-2 and TRBJ2-6; D is perhaps TRBD2 (6 bases). The CDR3 contains 17 residues. V lost 1 base, J lost 2 bases, and 12 bases lay in between. Germline CDR1 and CDR2: LGHNA and YNFKEQ.

This chain connects TRBV5-6 to TRBJ2-1; 7 bases map to TRBD2. The germline V gene encodes CDR1 SGHDT and CDR2 YYEEEE. The CDR3 covers 16 residues. The V and J ends lost 5 bases and 3 bases, in that order; junction bases with no gene match: 11. The CDR3 spells CASSTPRLAVYNEQFF. The CDR3 DNA reads TGTGCCAGCAGTACCCCGCGGCTAGCGGTCTACAATGAGCAGTTCTTC.

The chain's CDR3 is CASSLGQASNTGELFF. The CDR3 nucleotides are TGCGCCAGCAGCTTGGGACAGGCCTCGAACACCGGGGAGCTGTTTTTT. The chain recombines TRBV5-1 with TRBJ2-2, with D possibly matching TRBD1 (6 bases). The CDR3 sequence is 16 residues long. Germline V gene data show CDR1 as SGHRS and CDR2 as YFSETQ. Trimming pared 0 bases from V and 0 bases from J, leaving 9 bases between.

This chain connects TRBV28 to TRBJ1-5; possibly TRBD1 for D (5 bases). Trimming pared 3 bases from V and 6 bases from J, leaving 18 bases between. Germline V gives CDR1 MDHEN, CDR2 SYDVKM. The CDR3 runs 16 residues. For the CDR3, the DNA is TGTGCCAGCAGTTTTTCTGGCAGCGGGGCAGGTCAGCCCCAGCATTTT. Translated: CASSFSGSGAGQPQHF.

This clone occurred once. The chain couples TRBV2 to TRBJ2-6; perhaps TRBD2 as D (6 bases). The CDR3 totals 17 residues. The germline gives CDR1 SNHLY, CDR2 FYNNEI. V was pared by 3 bases and J by 0 bases, with 12 bases between. The chain's CDR3 is CASSDGGSSSGANVLTF. DNA for the CDR3: TGTGCCAGCAGTGACGGGGGTTCTAGCTCTGGGGCCAACGTCCTGACTTTC.

This chain joins TRBV25-1 and TRBJ1-1; perhaps TRBD1 as D (5 bases). The CDR3 is made up of 15 amino acids. V was clipped by 4 bases and J by 4 bases, with 16 bases between them. The germline CDR1 and CDR2 sequences are MGHDK and SYGVNS. The CDR3 DNA reads TGTGCCAGCAGTGGTCATCTGGGAAGGGGCACTGAAGCTTTCTTT. Residues: CASSGHLGRGTEAFF. Using reference TRBV25-1 and TRBJ1-1 for the parts outside the CDR3, the full variable domain is EADIYQTPRYLVIGTGKKITLECSQTMGHDKMYWYQQDPGMELHLIHYSYGVNSTEKGDLSSESTVSRIRTEHFPLTLESARPSHTSQYLCASSGHLGRGTEAFFGQGTRLTVV.

This clone came up once. The CDR3 DNA reads as TGTGCCAGCAGCGGGCCAGGCCAAAGTGGAAACACCATATATTTT. Its translation: CASSGPGQSGNTIYF. This chain uses TRBV9 with TRBJ1-3, with D hard to call. The CDR3 contains 15 residues. Germline V gives CDR1 SGDLS, CDR2 YYNGEE. Trimming removed 3 bases from V and 3 bases from J, with 13 bases in between.

This sequence joins TRBV6-1 and TRBJ1-1, with D perhaps TRBD1 (5 bases). The length of the CDR3 is 13 residues. V gave up 6 bases and J gave up 11 bases, with 19 bases separating them. Germline CDR1 and CDR2: MNHNS and SASEGT. For the CDR3, the DNA is TGTGCCAGCAGCCTGTCCGGGGGTACTGGGGCTTTCTTT. It specifies CASSLSGGTGAFF.